This entry lists 26 T cell receptor beta chains sequenced from one sample in a study of T cells in Graves' hyperthyroidism and ophthalmopathy (dated by TCRdb to about 2019). Library method: multiplex PCR. Data came from an Illumina HiSeq 2000. TCR beta CDR3 regions were amplified from RNA transcripts. For the first round of RT-PCR on the TCR CDR3, the HTBI primer set was used together with the Qiagen OneStep RT-PCR kit. TCRdb reworked the public reads: Q25 trimming with fastp, MiXCR clone assembly, productive beta chains retained. Rows are unified per CDR3 protein, each entry keeping the most common DNA and genes. For this sample there are roughly 170,000 distinct CDR3 sequences; roughly 10% appear just once. Roughly a fifth of the sample rests with the top ten. The sequenced sample was blood. All receptors come from a young woman with Graves' hyperthyroidism that later progressed to Graves' ophthalmopathy.

This clonotype occurred many times. The chain joins TRBV29-1 to TRBJ1-5; 9 bases map to TRBD1. Germline CDR1 and CDR2: SQVTM and ANQGSEA. V shed 4 bases, J shed 2 bases, and the junction held 6 bases outside the gene matches. The CDR3 contains 15 residues. The CDR3 protein is CSVATGGNGNQPQHF. CDR3 sequence (DNA): TGCAGCGTTGCCACAGGGGGCAACGGCAATCAGCCCCAGCATTTT.

This clonotype has at least ten counts. The junction departs from the called germline gene at one end, perhaps through a read error. The J gene is TRBJ1-2, the V gene TRBV6-1; 7 nucleotides align to TRBD1. The CDR3 covers 14 residues. Germline-derived CDR1 and CDR2 are MNHNS and SASEGT. The CDR3 reads CASREETGSNGYTF. CDR3 DNA sequence: TGTGCCAGCAGAGAAGAGACAGGGAGCAATGGCTACACCTTC.

This clonotype turned up a few times. The J gene is TRBJ1-3, the V gene TRBV7-6; D uncertain. Germline V gives CDR1 SGHVS, CDR2 FNYEAQ. V was pared by 4 bases and J by 2 bases, with 15 bases between. CDR3 size: 16 residues. The chain's CDR3 is CASSCNCVTPGNTIYF. DNA for the CDR3: TGTGCCAGCAGCTGCAATTGTGTCACCCCTGGAAACACCATATATTTT.

This clonotype was found a few times. The rearrangement joins TRBV25-1 to TRBJ2-2; unclear D gene. This CDR3 is 15 amino acids long. V dropped 5 bases and J dropped 6 bases, with 16 bases sitting between them. From germline, CDR1 is MGHDK and CDR2 SYGVNS. The CDR3 protein is CASSSVSRFPGELFF. The CDR3 coding sequence is TGTGCCAGCAGTTCGGTCTCGCGGTTCCCCGGGGAGCTGTTTTTT.

This clonotype was recorded at least ten times. The chain joins TRBV18 to TRBJ1-1; 8 nucleotides align to TRBD1. Germline V CDR1 and CDR2: KGHSH, LQKENI. Trimming took 2 bases from V and 1 from J; bases not matched to a gene: 3. This CDR3 has 15 amino acids. In DNA, the CDR3 is TGTGCCAGCTCACCAGACAGGGGATCGAACACTGAAGCTTTCTTT. It codes for CASSPDRGSNTEAFF.

This clonotype was picked up many times. The rearrangement uses TRBV6-1 and TRBJ2-2; 9 bases are shared with TRBD2. The CDR3 contains 14 residues. Germline V gene sequence: CDR1 MNHNS, CDR2 SASEGT. With V trimmed by 8 bases and J by 4 bases, 5 bases remained unmatched. The CDR3 sequence: CASAGGASTGELFF. As DNA, the CDR3 is TGTGCCAGCGCGGGGGGGGCCAGCACCGGGGAGCTGTTTTTT.

V gene TRBV19 combines with J gene TRBJ1-2, with D possibly being TRBD1 (5 bases). The CDR3 length is 15 residues. Germline values: CDR1 LNHDA, CDR2 SQIVND (reference sequence). V was pared by 4 bases and J by 7 bases, with 19 bases between. The DNA for the CDR3 is TGTGCCAGTAGTACCTCCCGTGGGAGGGGAGCTGGCTACACCTTC. Translating gives CASSTSRGRGAGYTF.

In its sample, this clonotype was seen a few times. CDR3 sequence (DNA): TGCGCCAGCAGTGAGTTGGATAGGGTGGTAAAATATGGCTACACCTTC. Protein: CASSELDRVVKYGYTF. The J gene is TRBJ1-2, the V gene TRBV10-2; D call uncertain. V was shortened by 1 base and J by 5 bases, with 17 bases between the two germline ends. The CDR3 length is 16 residues. The germline V gene has CDR1 WSHSY and CDR2 SAAADI.

Worth noting for this clonotype: A much more abundant neighbour one base away suggests this may be a read error. V and J are TRBV20-1 and TRBJ1-6, with D maybe TRBD1 (6 bases). In germline, CDR1 is DFQATT, CDR2 SNEGSKA (reference sequence). The CDR3 consists of 10 residues. CDR3 DNA sequence: TGCAGTGCCAGGGGTTCACCCGTCCACTTT. Its protein is CSARGSPVHF.

This clonotype came up many times. This chain connects TRBV20-1 to TRBJ2-7; a possible D gene is TRBD1 (6 bases). V was trimmed by 6 bases and J by 1 base, leaving 10 bases between them. The CDR3 length is 12 residues. Germline V gives CDR1 DFQATT, CDR2 SNEGSKA (reference sequence). The CDR3 protein is CSARDNSYEQYF. The CDR3 DNA follows: TGCAGTGCCCGGGACAATTCCTACGAGCAGTACTTC.

This clonotype was seen a handful of times. This chain's CDR3 is CASSSDRESYEQYF. In nucleotides, the CDR3 is TGTGCCAGCAGCTCGGACAGGGAATCCTACGAGCAGTACTTC. This chain connects TRBV7-9 to TRBJ2-7; 8 positions agree with TRBD1. This CDR3 is 14 amino acids long. The V gene end was trimmed by 4 bases and the J gene end by 1 base; junction bases not matched to a gene: 3. Per germline, CDR1 SEHNR and CDR2 FQNEAQ (reference sequence).

This clonotype was found many times. The chain couples TRBV18 to TRBJ1-2; D possibly corresponds to TRBD1 (6 bases). Trimming removed 7 bases from V and 1 base from J, with 19 bases in between. The CDR3 covers 16 residues. Germline V gives CDR1 KGHSH, CDR2 LQKENI. CDR3 protein: CASLPGGRSHNYGYTF. CDR3 DNA: TGTGCCAGCTTGCCGGGGGGGCGCTCCCATAACTATGGCTACACCTTC.

This clonotype appeared many times. The chain uses TRBV20-1 and TRBJ1-2; D is undetermined. Germline CDR1 DFQATT, CDR2 SNEGSKA (reference sequence). This CDR3 spans 14 amino acids. Trimming took off 1 base at V and 8 bases at J, with 17 bases between the two ends. The CDR3 DNA follows: TGCAGTGCTAGAGGAAGGACGGCCGCCGGAGGCTACACCTTC. Protein: CSARGRTAAGGYTF.

This clonotype was picked up many times. As DNA, the CDR3 is TGTGCCAGCCGAAACAGGGGGCAGGACTATGGCTACACCTTC. Residues: CASRNRGQDYGYTF. This chain connects TRBV18 to TRBJ1-2, with 9 bases matching TRBD1. V shed 8 bases and J 3 bases; nucleotides not matched to a gene: 7. Germline V gene data show CDR1 as KGHSH and CDR2 as LQKENI. The length of the CDR3 is 14 residues.

This clonotype has a count of ten or more. J is TRBJ1-1 and V is TRBV7-6; 7 positions agree with TRBD1. Germline CDR1 SGHVS, CDR2 FNYEAQ. The length of the CDR3 is 17 residues. Losses at the gene ends were 1 base for V and 0 bases for J; bases not matched to a gene: 8. The CDR3 sequence: CASSLEDRWYMNTEAFF. CDR3 nucleotides: TGTGCCAGCAGCTTAGAGGACAGGTGGTACATGAACACTGAAGCTTTCTTT. The complete variable domain, with remaining parts taken from reference TRBV7-6 and TRBJ1-1, reads GAGVSQSPRYKVTKRGQDVALRCDPISGHVSLYWYRQALGQGPEFLTYFNYEAQQDKSGLPNDRFSAERPEGSISTLTIQRTEQRDSAMYRCASSLEDRWYMNTEAFFGQGTRLTVV.

This clonotype appeared many times. V usage is TRBV7-3 and J usage is TRBJ2-3; D is possibly TRBD2 (7 bases). Germline V gene lookup returns CDR1 SGHTA and CDR2 FQGTGA. The CDR3 spans 18 residues. Trimming stripped 5 bases from V and 3 bases from J, with 24 bases between. The CDR3: CASSDYRGGASGTDTQYF. The CDR3 nucleotides are TGTGCCAGCAGCGACTACAGAGGGGGGGCTAGCGGTACAGATACGCAGTATTTT.

This clonotype was counted at least ten times. CDR3 sequence (DNA): TGTGCCAGCAGTTACGTCGGACTTACCTCCACAGATACGCAGTATTTT. It codes for CASSYVGLTSTDTQYF. The chain uses TRBV6-5 and TRBJ2-3, with D maybe TRBD2 (5 bases). This CDR3 region has 16 residues. Germline-derived CDR1 and CDR2 are MNHEY and SVGAGI. Trimming removed 2 bases at V and 2 bases at J, with 14 bases between.

Concerning this clonotype itself: A read error may be the cause here, since a much bigger clone is one base away. The V gene is TRBV7-2, the J gene TRBJ1-2; TRBD1 agrees at 10 bases. CDR1 is SGHTA, CDR2 FQGNSA, per germline. The CDR3 length is 13 residues. The CDR3, as DNA: TGTGCCAGCAGCTCGGGACAGGGGCATGGCTGCACCTTC. Its protein is CASSSGQGHGCTF.

This clonotype has ten or more counts. This rearrangement joins TRBV29-1 to TRBJ2-3; D is uncertain. The CDR3 covers 16 residues. The germline V and J ends were trimmed by 0 bases and 0 bases, with 13 bases remaining between them. Germline V lookup: CDR1 SQVTM, CDR2 ANQGSEA. The CDR3 loop reads CSVEDNPWASTDTQYF. In DNA form, the CDR3 reads TGCAGCGTTGAAGATAACCCTTGGGCTAGCACAGATACGCAGTATTTT.

This clonotype was observed at least ten times. V is TRBV18 and J is TRBJ2-7, with D possibly called TRBD1 or TRBD2 (5 bases each). The CDR3 has 13 amino acids. Germline-derived CDR1 and CDR2 are KGHSH and LQKENI. V was shortened by 8 bases and J by 6 bases, with 17 bases between the two germline ends. The CDR3 spells CASTLEQAAEQYF. Here the CDR3 DNA reads TGTGCCAGCACACTAGAACAGGCGGCCGAGCAGTACTTC.

This clonotype has a count of ten or more. The chain is built from TRBV6-1 and TRBJ1-3; no firm D call. Trimming pared 1 base from V and 8 bases from J, leaving 6 bases between. CDR3 length equals 12 residues. The germline V gene has CDR1 MNHNS and CDR2 SASEGT. CDR3 bases: TGTGCCAGCAGTGAAGGGTGGGACACCATATATTTT. It specifies CASSEGWDTIYF.

The chain uses TRBV20-1 and TRBJ1-1; D is unresolved. The CDR3 has 14 amino acids. The V gene's germline CDR1 is DFQATT and CDR2 SNEGSKA (reference sequence). Trimming took 0 bases from V and 2 from J, leaving 10 bases between them. In DNA form, the CDR3 reads TGCAGTGCTAGAGATCTGCGCTTAAACACTGAAGCTTTCTTT. This encodes CSARDLRLNTEAFF.

This clonotype came up many times. The CDR3 DNA reads TGTGCCAGCTCACCTTACATCGACTCTGGCTACACCTTC. Protein: CASSPYIDSGYTF. This chain connects TRBV18 to TRBJ1-2; D ambiguous. V gave up 3 bases and J gave up 7 bases, with 12 bases separating them. This CDR3 has 13 amino acids. Germline CDR1 reads KGHSH; CDR2 reads LQKENI.

This clonotype was seen many times. This chain connects TRBV19 to TRBJ1-2; TRBD1 is a possible D gene (5 bases). Germline V gene lookup returns CDR1 LNHDA and CDR2 SQIVND (reference sequence). Trimming removed 5 bases from V and 1 base from J, with 11 bases in between. This CDR3 comprises 14 residues. CDR3 residues: CASSPRGYNYGYTF. In DNA form, the CDR3 reads TGTGCCAGTAGTCCCCGGGGCTATAACTATGGCTACACCTTC.

This clonotype was detected many times. The rearrangement uses TRBV20-1 and TRBJ2-5, with 10 bases fitting TRBD1. CDR1 and CDR2 from the germline V gene are DFQATT and SNEGSKA (reference sequence). The J segment lost 5 bases and the V segment lost 6 bases, leaving 9 bases of the junction unmatched. The CDR3 runs 14 residues. The CDR3 sequence is CSAGRDRGLETQYF. CDR3 DNA sequence: TGCAGTGCAGGCCGGGACAGGGGTTTGGAGACCCAGTACTTC.

This clonotype was picked up many times. The chain links TRBV10-3 to TRBJ1-1, with D unresolved. Trimming removed 6 bases at V and 0 bases at J, with 2 bases between. The germline gives CDR1 ENHRY, CDR2 SYGVKD. The CDR3 runs 11 residues. Here the CDR3 reads CAIRLNTEAFF. The DNA for the CDR3 is TGTGCCATCAGACTGAACACTGAAGCTTTCTTT.